The present T cell receptor beta chain was sequenced within a study of regulatory T cells in long-lasting Graves disease. There are many counts of this clonotype. Germline V gene data show CDR1 as MNHEY and CDR2 as SVGAGI. The CDR3 spans 15 residues. After removal of 4 bases from V and 0 bases from J, the junction contained 5 bases not matched to a gene. Time point: newly diagnosed GD, antithyroid drugs for less than 3 months. The TCR library used RNA extracted from PBMCs. To make TCR beta libraries, researchers used iRepertoire HTBI primers and Arm-PCR of CDR3 regions. MiXCR, run by TCRdb on the multiplex PCR reads, gives a single entry per CDR3 protein. The sample has a few hundred thousand distinct CDR3 sequences; just over 20% are singletons.

The chain employs TRBV6-5 and TRBJ2-7; 8 bases are a match to TRBD2. The clonotype was recovered from a female donor with Graves disease. The input for sequencing was peripheral blood mononuclear cells (PBMCs), taken at new diagnosis, from a patient treated with antithyroid drugs. CDR3 sequence reads: CASSFSGTSSYEQYF. CDR3 in DNA: TGTGCCAGCAGTTTTAGCGGGACGAGCTCCTACGAGCAGTACTTC.